The 25 T cell receptor beta chains reported below all come from one sample, sequenced in a study of T-cell memory formation after mild COVID-19. Each CDR3 protein is one row after TCRdb ran MiXCR on the 5' RACE reads. Among roughly 110,000 distinct CDR3 sequences listed, 9.5% to 15% were seen once. Material: PBMCs or a T cell subset sorted from them (not recorded which). These receptors all come from an adult woman who had mild COVID-19 (a few samples of this study predate the infection). Cell type and time point are not known.

This clonotype occurred a few times. The chain recombines TRBV4-3 with TRBJ2-1; D is ambiguous. The germline V gene has CDR1 LGHNA and CDR2 YSLEER. CDR3 size: 15 residues. Trimming removed 4 bases at V and 6 bases at J, with 16 bases between. The CDR3 here is CASSPTDILGNEQFF. The CDR3 DNA follows: TGCGCCAGCAGCCCTACCGACATTTTGGGCAATGAGCAGTTCTTC.

This clonotype was counted between two and nine times. The chain couples TRBV9 to TRBJ1-2; D remains ambiguous. This CDR3 is built from 11 residues. The germline V and J ends were trimmed by 7 bases and 7 bases, with 11 bases remaining between them. Per germline, CDR1 SGDLS and CDR2 YYNGEE. CDR3 region: CASQRDFGYTF. In nucleotides, the CDR3 is TGTGCCAGCCAGAGGGATTTTGGCTACACCTTC.

The J gene is TRBJ2-1, the V gene TRBV12-3 or TRBV12-4; TRBD2 matches 8 bases. The CDR3 has 17 residues. The trim removed 2 bases at V and 4 bases at J, leaving 10 bases unmatched. CDR3: CASSLTIGLAVYNEQFF. As DNA, the CDR3 is TGTGCCAGCAGTTTAACCATCGGACTAGCCGTTTACAATGAGCAGTTCTTC.

The chain links TRBV4-1 to TRBJ1-5, with D uncertain. V was clipped by 0 bases and J by 0 bases, with 9 bases between them. Germline loops: CDR1 MGHRA, CDR2 YSYEKL. This CDR3 region has 16 residues. The CDR3 bases are TGCGCCAGCAGCCAAGATATCCTCCATAGCAATCAGCCCCAGCATTTT. This translates into CASSQDILHSNQPQHF.

The chain joins TRBV7-9 to TRBJ2-3; the D gene is possibly TRBD1 (6 bases). Trimming stripped 5 bases from V and 7 bases from J, with 16 bases between. The CDR3 runs 14 residues. The germline V gene encodes CDR1 SEHNR and CDR2 FQNEAQ (reference sequence). The DNA of the CDR3 is TGTGCCAGCAGCCCCCCCAAGGGACAAAATACGCAGTATTTT. It translates to CASSPPKGQNTQYF.

The chain joins TRBV6-2 or TRBV6-3 to TRBJ2-7, with 12 nucleotides matching TRBD2. After removal of 6 bases from V and 3 bases from J, the junction contained 6 bases not matched to a gene. There are 15 residues in the CDR3. The germline gives CDR1 MNHEY, CDR2 SVGEGT. The CDR3 protein is CASRDGTSGFYEQYF. The CDR3 DNA is TGTGCCAGCAGAGATGGGACTAGCGGGTTCTACGAGCAGTACTTC.

The chain joins TRBV5-6 to TRBJ2-1, with D tentatively TRBD1 (6 bases). The CDR3 has 14 amino acids. Trimming cost V 0 bases and J 3 bases, with 7 bases left between them. From germline, CDR1 is SGHDT and CDR2 YYEEEE. The CDR3 coding sequence is TGTGCCAGCAGCTTGGCAGGGGACTACAATGAGCAGTTCTTC. Its translation: CASSLAGDYNEQFF.

The rearrangement links TRBV7-9 to TRBJ2-1; 8 bases line up with TRBD1. V was clipped by 3 bases and J by 3 bases; unmatched bases: 13. This CDR3 is built from 18 residues. CDR1 SEHNR and CDR2 FQNEAQ come from the germline V gene (reference sequence). The CDR3 bases are TGTGCCAGCAGCTTGTACGACAGGGGAAGGGCTATCTACAATGAGCAGTTCTTC. This gives the protein CASSLYDRGRAIYNEQFF.

This clonotype was counted between two and nine times. The chain employs TRBV29-1 and TRBJ2-2; D possibly corresponds to TRBD2 (6 bases). Deletions cut 7 bases from V and 6 bases from J, with 12 bases between. The CDR3 is 12 amino acids. In germline, CDR1 is SQVTM, CDR2 ANQGSEA. CDR3 protein: CSARTGAGELFF. In DNA, the CDR3 is TGCAGCGCCCGGACGGGGGCCGGGGAGCTGTTTTTT.

This clonotype was observed a few times. This chain joins TRBV3-2 and TRBJ2-1; TRBD2, the table's D call, was not compared with the DNA. TRBV3-2 is deemed a pseudogene. The CDR3 has 20 amino acids. CDR3 DNA sequence: TGTGCCAGCAGCCAAGTTGGCGTTTATGGGGTTGGACTACGGATAAATGAGCAGTTCTTC. Residues: CASSQVGVYGVGLRINEQFF.

This clonotype was seen at least ten times. The J gene is TRBJ2-7, the V gene TRBV29-1; D is undetermined. The CDR3 consists of 14 residues. Germline assignment: CDR1 SQVTM and CDR2 ANQGSEA. V gave up 0 bases and J gave up 1 base, with 10 bases separating them. CDR3 DNA sequence: TGCAGCGTTGAAGAAGGCGACACGTCCTACGAGCAGTACTTC. It yields the protein CSVEEGDTSYEQYF.

The chain joins TRBV12-3 or TRBV12-4 to TRBJ2-3, with TRBD2 matching over 14 bases. V dropped 5 bases and J dropped 5; count of bases not matched to a gene: 24. The CDR3 has 22 amino acids. CDR3 residues: CASSPPTETSGGAGLGKDTQYF. The CDR3 DNA reads TGTGCCAGCAGTCCCCCAACCGAGACTAGCGGGGGGGCCGGGCTCGGGAAAGATACGCAGTATTTT.

The rearrangement links TRBV6-5 to TRBJ2-7; no clear D. Between the trimmed V and J ends, which lost 6 bases and 3 bases, there was a span of 9 bases. CDR1 is MNHEY, CDR2 SVGAGI, per germline. The CDR3 length is 12 residues. The CDR3 loop reads CASSPGYYEQYF. In nucleotides, the CDR3 is TGTGCCAGCAGCCCTGGGTACTACGAGCAGTACTTC.

The table lists this clonotype with many counts. The V call is TRBV20-1, the J call TRBJ2-2; TRBD2 matches at 16 bases. The CDR3 totals 18 residues. V lost 3 bases and J lost 4; bases outside the gene matches: 8. Germline V gives CDR1 DFQATT, CDR2 SNEGSKA (reference sequence). In nucleotides, the CDR3 is TGCAGTGCTAGGGCTGGGACTAGCGGGAGGGGGGGCACCGGGGAGCTGTTTTTT. The encoded protein is CSARAGTSGRGGTGELFF.

In this sample, this clonotype turned up a few times. V and J are TRBV19 and TRBJ2-4, with D hard to call. Trimming pared 3 bases from V and 5 bases from J, leaving 11 bases between. Germline CDR1 and CDR2: LNHDA and SQIVND (reference sequence). The CDR3 spans 14 residues. CDR3 nucleotides: TGTGCCAGTAGTATTTCAGCGTCTGAAAACATTCAGTACTTC. This translates into CASSISASENIQYF.

The chain combines TRBV11-3 with TRBJ2-7; possible D gene TRBD2, 6 bases. CDR3 length equals 12 residues. V lost 6 bases to trimming and J lost 3 bases, with 9 bases between them. Germline CDR1 is SGHNT and CDR2 is YENEEA. CDR3 loop: CASRGGDYEQYF. DNA of the CDR3: TGTGCCAGCAGGGGGGGAGACTACGAGCAGTACTTC.

This rearrangement joins TRBV5-6 to TRBJ2-7, with a weak D call TRBD2 (6 bases). CDR1 is SGHDT and CDR2 is YYEEEE in the germline V gene. The ends were cut back, 7 bases at V and 2 bases at J, with 16 bases in the middle. CDR3 length: 14 residues. CDR3 in amino acids: CASGPGLNPYEQYF. As DNA, the CDR3 is TGTGCCAGCGGTCCGGGACTCAACCCCTACGAGCAGTACTTC.

The sample holds many counts of this clonotype. The chain employs TRBV4-2 and TRBJ2-5; 11 bases are shared with TRBD2. Looked up from germline, CDR1 is LGHNA and CDR2 is YNFKEQ. The CDR3 loop spans 15 amino acids. Trimming at V came to 2 bases and at J to 1 base, leaving 0 bases not matched to a gene. CDR3 nucleotide sequence: TGTGCCAGCAGCCAACTAGCGGGGGGCCAAGAGACCCAGTACTTC. Its translation is CASSQLAGGQETQYF.

The rearrangement joins TRBV29-1 to TRBJ2-7, with 7 bases aligning to TRBD1. The length of the CDR3 is 14 residues. Germline CDR1 SQVTM, CDR2 ANQGSEA. V was clipped by 2 bases and J by 2 bases; unmatched bases: 6. The CDR3 sequence: CSVELATGPYEQYF. Here the CDR3 DNA reads TGCAGCGTTGAATTGGCGACAGGGCCCTACGAGCAGTACTTC.

This clonotype was observed a handful of times. The chain recombines TRBV7-2 with TRBJ1-6; 9 positions agree with TRBD1. The CDR3 contains 16 residues. V was clipped by 5 bases and J by 2 bases; unmatched bases: 4. Germline-derived CDR1 and CDR2 are SGHTA and FQGNSA. This CDR3 reads CASSRDRDAYNSPLHF. The CDR3, as DNA: TGTGCCAGCAGCCGGGACAGGGATGCCTATAATTCACCCCTCCACTTT. Together with reference TRBV7-2 and TRBJ1-6, the CDR3 gives the full variable domain: GAGVSQSPSNKVTEKGKDVELRCDPISGHTALYWYRQSLGQGLEFLIYFQGNSAPDKSGLPSDRFSAERTGGSVSTLTIQRTQQEDSAVYLCASSRDRDAYNSPLHFGNGTRLTVT.

This clonotype turned up a few times. J is TRBJ2-5 and V is TRBV7-9; TRBD2 matches at 11 bases. CDR3 length: 14 residues. Germline values: CDR1 SEHNR, CDR2 FQNEAQ (reference sequence). V dropped 4 bases and J dropped 3; count of bases not matched to a gene: 1. The CDR3 sequence is CASSSGLAEETQYF. DNA for the CDR3: TGTGCCAGCAGCTCGGGACTAGCGGAAGAGACCCAGTACTTC.

This clonotype was observed a few times. J is TRBJ2-3 and V is TRBV15; D ambiguous. CDR1 and CDR2 (germline): LNHNV, YYDKDF (reference sequence). Trimming left V 1 base short and J 6 bases short, with 14 bases between. The length of the CDR3 is 15 residues. The CDR3 nucleotides read TGTGCCACCAGCAGAGCCCAGTCCAATTTCGATACGCAGTATTTT. It is translated as CATSRAQSNFDTQYF. Together with reference TRBV15 and TRBJ2-3, the CDR3 gives the full variable domain: DAMVIQNPRYQVTQFGKPVTLSCSQTLNHNVMYWYQQKSSQAPKLLFHYYDKDFNNEADTPDNFQSRRPNTSFCFLDIRSPGLGDTAMYLCATSRAQSNFDTQYFGPGTRLTVL.

This clonotype was observed many times. The chain is built from TRBV29-1 and TRBJ2-7, with D unresolved. The CDR3 extends over 14 amino acids. V lost 4 bases to trimming and J lost 5 bases, with 18 bases between them. Germline-derived CDR1 and CDR2 are SQVTM and ANQGSEA. The CDR3 loop is CSVGGSPSAHEQYF. The CDR3 DNA reads TGCAGCGTTGGGGGTTCCCCATCTGCCCACGAGCAGTACTTC.

This clonotype was observed many times. The chain couples TRBV20-1 to TRBJ2-1; D ambiguous. Germline CDR1 is DFQATT and CDR2 is SNEGSKA (reference sequence). The V and J ends lost 3 bases and 0 bases respectively, with 9 bases between them. The CDR3 runs 14 residues. CDR3 region: CSASVSFSYNEQFF. DNA of the CDR3: TGCAGTGCTAGTGTCAGCTTCTCCTACAATGAGCAGTTCTTC.

V gene TRBV6-5 combines with J gene TRBJ2-3; D is unclear. The germline V and J ends were trimmed by 5 bases and 4 bases, with 16 bases remaining between them. CDR1 MNHEY and CDR2 SVGAGI come from the germline V gene. CDR3 length equals 15 residues. This CDR3 is CASSPSFRRADTQYF. The CDR3, as DNA: TGTGCCAGCAGTCCCTCTTTCCGGCGTGCAGATACGCAGTATTTT.